This T cell receptor beta chain was found in a study of cytomegalovirus exposure and HLA in healthy donors. From germline, CDR1 is SGHDN and CDR2 FVKESK. CDR3 length equals 14 residues. The V gene lost 0 bases and the J gene lost 4 bases, with 9 bases spanning the gap. With 60 Vbeta and 13 Jbeta primers, the PCR was carried out. The method was immunoSEQ multiplex PCR; TCRdb's version includes in-frame clones alone and lacks a portion of them. Among 95,000 to 100,000 clones listed, about four fifths were seen once. The origin of this receptor is a woman between 35 and 50 years old in good health and CMV-seronegative. The rearrangement links TRBV14 to TRBJ1-2; maybe TRBD1 (5 bases). The sequencing input was PBMCs. The CDR3 region is CASSQDRVAYGYTF. The CDR3 DNA reads TGTGCCAGCAGCCAAGACAGGGTCGCCTATGGCTACACCTTC.